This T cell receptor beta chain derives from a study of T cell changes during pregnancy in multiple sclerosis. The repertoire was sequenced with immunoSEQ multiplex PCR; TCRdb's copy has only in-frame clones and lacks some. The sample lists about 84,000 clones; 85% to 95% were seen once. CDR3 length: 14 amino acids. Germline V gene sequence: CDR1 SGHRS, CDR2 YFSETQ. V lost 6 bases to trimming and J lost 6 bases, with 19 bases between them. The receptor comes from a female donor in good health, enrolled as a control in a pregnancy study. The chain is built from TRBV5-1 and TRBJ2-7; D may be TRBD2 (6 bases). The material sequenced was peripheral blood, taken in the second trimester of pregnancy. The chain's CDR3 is CASTTGTSPSEQYF. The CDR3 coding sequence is TGCGCCAGCACTACCGGGACTTCCCCTTCCGAGCAGTACTTC.